The present T cell receptor beta chain was sequenced within a study of regulatory T cells in long-lasting Graves disease. On the study more broadly: Prior antithyroid drug treatment in newly diagnosed Graves' patients lasted under 3 months.

Per germline, CDR1 KGHSH and CDR2 LQKENI. V was clipped by 3 bases and J by 4 bases, with 15 bases between them. The CDR3 loop spans 15 amino acids. This clonotype has at least ten counts. In building TCR beta libraries, iRepertoire HTBI primers were used together with Arm-PCR of CDR3 regions. MiXCR, run by TCRdb on the multiplex PCR reads, gives a single entry per CDR3 protein. In the table there are 500,000 or so distinct CDR3 sequences, 15% to 20% of which are singletons. The time point here: newly diagnosed GD, antithyroid drugs for less than 3 months. PBMC-derived RNA was used for the TCR library. This sample was shared with a second study, whose subject was T cells in Graves' hyperthyroidism and ophthalmopathy. That study adds: Diagnoses used clinical symptoms, serum thyroxine and TRAb, thyroid ultrasound and orbital computed tomography.

The source material was peripheral blood mononuclear cells (PBMCs), sampled at new diagnosis, from a patient treated with antithyroid drugs. The chain couples TRBV18 to TRBJ2-5; a weak D match, TRBD2 (7 bases). The receptor's source is a man aged 40-49 years with Graves disease. The CDR3 nucleotides read TGTGCCAGCTCACCCCCGCGCGGGGGCCGAGAGACCCAGTACTTC. Protein: CASSPPRGGRETQYF.